The clone carrying this TCR beta chain was recorded a few times. Antigen specificity is unknown. The repertoire was sequenced with immunoSEQ multiplex PCR; TCRdb's copy has only in-frame clones and lacks some. The sample consists of under 60,000 clones, around nine tenths of them appearing once. With 6 bases removed from V and 0 bases from J, the gap between germline ends came to 11 bases. CDR1 is MNHEY, CDR2 SMNVEV, per germline (reference sequence). The length of the CDR3 is 14 residues. The sample is drawn from a study of OX40 agonist ivuxolimab in advanced cancers. At the level of the study: Three patients had partial responses: one hepatocellular carcinoma, two cutaneous melanoma.

Whole-study findings and limits: Among the lowest peripheral clonal expansion occurred in 0.1-3.0 mg/kg partial responders.

Blood specimens came from baseline, cycle 4 day 1, and cycle 7 day 1. The sample here was CD4+ or CD8+ T cells sorted from blood, taken in a trial of the OX40 agonist ivuxolimab. This TCR was recovered from an adult with an advanced solid tumor such as melanoma, head and neck, liver or kidney cancer. The chain joins TRBV27 to TRBJ1-1; D gene unclear. CDR3 coding DNA: TGTGCCAGCAGCAGTGCTATCATGAACACTGAAGCTTTCTTT. Translation: CASSSAIMNTEAFF.